What follows are 10 T cell receptor beta chains derived from one specimen sequenced in a study of response to subunit inactivated influenza vaccine. A single record per CDR3 protein comes from TCRdb applying MiXCR to the RT-PCR reads. This sample has approximately 700,000 distinct CDR3 sequences, with approximately 15% found just once. The sample consisted of PBMCs from blood, taken roughly 13 days after vaccination. The receptor set was obtained from a man aged 50-60 years who received an inactivated influenza vaccine.

The chain carries TRBV12-3 or TRBV12-4 and TRBJ2-1; 13 bases line up with TRBD2. Unmatched junction bases numbered 5, after V lost 6 bases and J lost 3 bases. This CDR3 has 16 amino acids. The CDR3 bases are TGTGCCAGCAGCGGACTAGCGGGGGCCCACTACAATGAGCAGTTCTTC. Protein sequence: CASSGLAGAHYNEQFF.

This chain connects TRBV6-2 or TRBV6-3 to TRBJ2-1; 7 bases are a match to TRBD1. The CDR3 runs to 15 residues. Trimming at V came to 5 bases and at J to 2 bases, leaving 6 bases not matched to a gene. CDR1 is MNHEY and CDR2 is SVGEGT in the germline V gene. CDR3 DNA sequence: TGTGCCAGCAGTCCTCGACAGGGCGCCTACAATGAGCAGTTCTTC. This translates into CASSPRQGAYNEQFF.

This clonotype was picked up many times. The gene calls are TRBV18 and TRBJ2-5; the D gene is possibly TRBD1 (5 bases). The CDR3 is 17 residues long. V lost 0 bases, J lost 4 bases, and 18 bases lay in between. Germline CDR1 reads KGHSH; CDR2 reads LQKENI. The CDR3 loop is CASSPPRGKKSVETQYF. The CDR3 coding sequence is TGTGCCAGCTCACCACCAAGGGGAAAAAAGTCCGTAGAGACCCAGTACTTC.

This clonotype was seen more than once but under ten times. The chain is built from TRBV18 and TRBJ2-6; 9 bases align to TRBD1. V shed 2 bases and J 1 base; nucleotides not matched to a gene: 3. Germline CDR1 reads KGHSH; CDR2 reads LQKENI. The CDR3 is made up of 17 amino acids. CDR3 sequence: CASSPGTGRSGANVLTF. Here the CDR3 DNA reads TGTGCCAGCTCACCAGGGACAGGGAGGTCTGGGGCCAACGTCCTGACTTTC.

This clonotype was detected only a few times. The chain links TRBV6-4 to TRBJ2-1; TRBD2 matches 8 bases. This CDR3 region has 14 residues. CDR1 is MRHNA, CDR2 SNTAGT, per germline. Trimming cost V 4 bases and J 8 bases; bases outside gene matches: 7. Written as DNA, the CDR3 is TGTGCCAGCAGTGTAGCGGGATCCTCCCATGAGCAGTTCTTC. Its protein is CASSVAGSSHEQFF.

This chain links TRBV4-1 with TRBJ1-2, with D perhaps matching TRBD1 (5 bases). Trimming took off 3 bases at V and 0 bases at J, with 23 bases between the two ends. Germline CDR1 reads MGHRA; CDR2 reads YSYEKL. This CDR3 has 19 residues. CDR3 nucleotides: TGCGCCAGCAGCCACCTCCCTAACCTGGGGACCCTTACTAACTATGGCTACACCTTC. It yields the protein CASSHLPNLGTLTNYGYTF.

This clonotype came up a few times. The rearrangement links TRBV12-3 or TRBV12-4 to TRBJ1-1; unclear D gene. The V gene lost 7 bases and the J gene lost 0 bases, with 12 bases spanning the gap. The CDR3 loop spans 14 amino acids. CDR3 loop: CASKPPGMNTEAFF. CDR3 nucleotide sequence: TGTGCCAGCAAGCCCCCGGGGATGAACACTGAAGCTTTCTTT.

This clonotype was detected only a few times. This sequence joins TRBV12-3 or TRBV12-4 and TRBJ1-3; D is ambiguous. The germline V and J ends were trimmed by 6 bases and 0 bases, with 12 bases remaining between them. The CDR3 is 15 amino acids. CDR3 DNA: TGTGCCAGCAGAACAACTATAAACTCTGGAAACACCATATATTTT. Its translation is CASRTTINSGNTIYF.

This clonotype turned up a few times. The genes are TRBV18 and TRBJ2-7; no firm D call. V lost 2 bases to trimming and J lost 2 bases, with 13 bases between them. Germline V gene lookup returns CDR1 KGHSH and CDR2 LQKENI. The CDR3 runs to 15 residues. The CDR3 here is CASSPGYHRTYEQYF. The CDR3 nucleotides read TGTGCCAGCTCACCAGGGTATCACAGAACCTACGAGCAGTACTTC.

This clonotype turned up a few times. The rearrangement links TRBV12-3 or TRBV12-4 to TRBJ1-2; D unclear. The CDR3 spans 13 residues. V was clipped by 6 bases and J by 4 bases, with 12 bases between them. For the CDR3, the DNA is TGTGCCAGCAGCACGACCGTGGGCTATGGCTACACCTTC. It translates to CASSTTVGYGYTF.